In this sample, the clone carrying this T cell receptor (beta chain) turned up many times. The antigen is not known. The CDR3 length is 16 residues. The V gene lost 6 bases and the J gene lost 7 bases, with 26 bases spanning the gap. Germline-derived CDR1 and CDR2 are DFQATT and SNEGSKA (reference sequence). This sample was included in a study of T cells after yellow fever vaccination. Study as a whole: Some fractions had low cell numbers, and these were prepared with SMART-Seq v4 Ultra Low Input. Findings and limits, study-wide: It was a weaker secondary response, yet one that peaked faster, at day 5 versus 15.

5'RACE template switching generated TCR cDNA, adding a universal primer site and UMIs. TCRdb used MiXCR to reprocess the 5' RACE reads, holding one entry per CDR3 protein. In the table there are 120,000 to 150,000 distinct CDR3 sequences, about 8% of which are singletons. Sequenced material: CD4+ T cells sorted from PBMCs, taken 5 days after the yellow fever booster vaccination. This TCR was recovered from a man aged 25 to 45 who received the YFV17D yellow fever vaccine. The rearrangement joins TRBV20-1 to TRBJ2-3; tentatively, D is TRBD2 (5 bases). DNA of the CDR3: TGCAGTGCCAATCTAGCCGGCGGGCTCTTGAAAAATACGCAGTATTTT. It encodes CSANLAGGLLKNTQYF.